The clone carrying this T cell receptor beta chain came up a few times. The antigen remains unidentified. The data stem from a study of response to subunit inactivated influenza vaccine. Study conclusions and caveats: A suggestion made by the authors is that each seasonal influenza vaccination recruits few new T cells.

TCRdb analysed the RT-PCR reads with MiXCR anew, one entry per CDR3 protein. The table lists more than 700,000 distinct CDR3 sequences, around 21% of them singletons. The receptor comes from a man in his fifties or sixties who received an inactivated influenza vaccine. The source was PBMCs from blood, collected 5 to 6 days after vaccination.

CDR3 loop: CASSQDLFSGDSRDNNEQFF. DNA of the CDR3: TGCGCCAGCAGCCAAGATCTCTTTTCGGGAGACAGCCGAGATAACAATGAGCAGTTCTTC. The chain is built from TRBV4-3 and TRBJ2-1; the D gene is possibly TRBD2 (6 bases). Trimming stripped 0 bases from V and 5 bases from J, with 26 bases between. CDR1 and CDR2 from the germline V gene are LGHNA and YSLEER. The length of the CDR3 is 20 residues.